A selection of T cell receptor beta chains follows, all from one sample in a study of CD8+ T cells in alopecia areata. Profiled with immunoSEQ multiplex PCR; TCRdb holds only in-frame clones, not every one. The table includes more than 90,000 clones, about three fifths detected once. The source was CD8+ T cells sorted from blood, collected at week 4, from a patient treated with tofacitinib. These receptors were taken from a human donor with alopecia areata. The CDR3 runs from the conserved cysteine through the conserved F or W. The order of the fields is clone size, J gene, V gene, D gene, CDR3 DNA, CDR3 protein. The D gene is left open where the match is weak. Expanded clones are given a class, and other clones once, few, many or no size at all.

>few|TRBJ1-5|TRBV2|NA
TGTGCCAGCAGTGAGGACGGGCTCGAACAGCCCCAGCATTTT
CASSEDGLEQPQHF
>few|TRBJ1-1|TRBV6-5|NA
TGTGCCAGCAGTTTGGACCCTGGGGCTGAAGCTTTCTTT
CASSLDPGAEAFF
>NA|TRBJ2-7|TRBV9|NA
TGTGCCAGCAGCGTGGGTGACAGGAATGCCTACGAGCAGTACTTC
CASSVGDRNAYEQYF
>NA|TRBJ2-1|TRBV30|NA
TGTGCCTGGAGTGTAGTTAGTACCCGTGAGCAGTTCTTC
CAWSVVSTREQFF
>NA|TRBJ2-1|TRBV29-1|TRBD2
TGCAGCGTTGCGGGAGGGGCGGCCTACAATGAGCAGTTCTTC
CSVAGGAAYNEQFF
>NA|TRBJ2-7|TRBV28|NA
TGTGCCAGCAGTTTAGGTAGGGTCTCCTACGAGCAGTACTTC
CASSLGRVSYEQYF
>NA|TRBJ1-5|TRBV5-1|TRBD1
TGCGCCAGCAGCTTGGACAGGGGGTCCGGTCAGCCCCAGCATTTT
CASSLDRGSGQPQHF
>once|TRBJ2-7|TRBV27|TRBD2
TGTGCCAGCAGTTTTTCGGGGGGGGAGCAGTACTTC
CASSFSGGEQYF
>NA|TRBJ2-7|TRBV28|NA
TGTGCCAGCAGTGCAAACCTTGGAGTCTACGAGCAGTACTTC
CASSANLGVYEQYF
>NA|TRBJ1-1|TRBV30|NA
TGTGCCTGGAGTCATCCTGGTACTGAAGCTTTCTTT
CAWSHPGTEAFF
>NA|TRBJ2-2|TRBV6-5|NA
TGTGCCAGCAGTTATTCCCAGAACACCGGGGAGCTGTTTTTT
CASSYSQNTGELFF
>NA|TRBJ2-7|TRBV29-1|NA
TGCAGCGTTGAACTGCAGTCAACCTACGAGCAGTACTTC
CSVELQSTYEQYF
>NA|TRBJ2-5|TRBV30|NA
TGTGCCTGGGAGGGGGACCAAGAGACCCAGTACTTC
CAWEGDQETQYF
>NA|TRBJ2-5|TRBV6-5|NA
TGTGCCAGCAGTGGGGTGTGGGGCCAAGAGACCCAGTACTTC
CASSGVWGQETQYF
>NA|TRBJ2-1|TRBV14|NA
TGTGCCAGCAGCGACGCCCCCGGCAATGAGCAGTTCTTC
CASSDAPGNEQFF
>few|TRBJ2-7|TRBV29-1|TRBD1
TGCAGCCCCTGGGCAGGGGGTTGCGAGCAGTACTTC
CSPWAGGCEQYF
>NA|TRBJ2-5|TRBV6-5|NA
TGTGCCGTCCACGGGGGAGCCGCGGAGACCCAGTACTTC
CAVHGGAAETQYF
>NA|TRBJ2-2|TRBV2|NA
TGTGCCAGCAGTGAGGGCGGAAACACCGGGGAGCTGTTTTTT
CASSEGGNTGELFF
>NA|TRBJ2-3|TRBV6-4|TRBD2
TGTGCCAGCAGTGACTCTTTAGCGGGGGTAGATACGCAGTATTTT
CASSDSLAGVDTQYF
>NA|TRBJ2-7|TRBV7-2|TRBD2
TGTGCCAGCAGCCGTTGGCTTTTAGCGGGGGAGTACGAGCAGTACTTC
CASSRWLLAGEYEQYF
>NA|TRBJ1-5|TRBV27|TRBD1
TGTGCCAGCAGTTTGGCAGGGGGCGCACAGCCCCAGCATTTT
CASSLAGGAQPQHF
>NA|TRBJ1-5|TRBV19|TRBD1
TGTGCCAGTAGTCCCCGGACAGGTAGCAATCAGCCCCAGCATTTT
CASSPRTGSNQPQHF
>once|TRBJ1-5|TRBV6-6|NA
TGTGCCAGCAGGAGACTCAGCAATCAGCCCCAGCATTTT
CASRRLSNQPQHF
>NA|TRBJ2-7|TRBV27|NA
TGTGCCAGCAGTTTAGTAGGGAACTACGAGCAGTACTTC
CASSLVGNYEQYF
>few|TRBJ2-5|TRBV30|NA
TGTGCCTGGAGTGTGGCCGGGGCAGAGACCCAGTACTTC
CAWSVAGAETQYF
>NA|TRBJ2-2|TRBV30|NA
TGTGCCTGGAGTGTATGGCCCGAAAACACCGGGGAGCTGTTTTTT
CAWSVWPENTGELFF
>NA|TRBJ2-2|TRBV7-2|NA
TGTGCCAGCAGCCCCCTAGGGGGAGGGAACACCGGGGAGCTGTTTTTT
CASSPLGGGNTGELFF
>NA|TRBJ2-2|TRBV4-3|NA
TGCGCCAGCAGCCAAGATAGATCGGGGGCCACCGGGGAGCTGTTTTTT
CASSQDRSGATGELFF
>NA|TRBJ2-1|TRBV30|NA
TGTGCCTGGAGCCAGGGCAATGAGCAGTTCTTC
CAWSQGNEQFF
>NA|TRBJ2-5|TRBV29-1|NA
TGCAGCGTTGAACCCTGGAGGAGGGGGGACGAGACCCAGTACTTC
CSVEPWRRGDETQYF
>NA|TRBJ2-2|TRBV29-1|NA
TGCAGCGTTATGGAAGAGGAAGCCGGGGAGCTGTTTTTT
CSVMEEEAGELFF
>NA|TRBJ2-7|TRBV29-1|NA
TGCAGCGTTGAGCTAGAACTCAACTACGAGCAGTACTTC
CSVELELNYEQYF
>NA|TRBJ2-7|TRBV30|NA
TGTGCCTGGGCTGGGGGAGGCGAGCAGTACTTC
CAWAGGGEQYF
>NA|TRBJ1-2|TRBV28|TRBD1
TGTGCCAGCAGTCTAACCGGGACAGGGGGGTACACCTTC
CASSLTGTGGYTF
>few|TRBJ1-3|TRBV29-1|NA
TGCAGCGTTGGGACAACTGGAAACACCATATATTTT
CSVGTTGNTIYF
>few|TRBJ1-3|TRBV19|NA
TGTGCCAGTAGTATAGTCGCGGTCGGCCCCGATGGAAACACCATATATTTT
CASSIVAVGPDGNTIYF
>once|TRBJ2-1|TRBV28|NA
TGTGCCAGCAGCCCTCTCACCACCATGATTAGCTCCTACAATGAGCAGTTCTTC
CASSPLTTMISSYNEQFF
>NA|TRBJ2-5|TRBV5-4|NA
TGTGCCAGCAGCTTGGCCCGGGGGGCGGGGGAGACCCAGTACTTC
CASSLARGAGETQYF
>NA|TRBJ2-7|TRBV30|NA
TGTGCCTGGAGTGGGGTAGAGGGGCCCTACGAGCAGTACTTC
CAWSGVEGPYEQYF
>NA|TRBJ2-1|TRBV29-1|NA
TGCAGCGTTGAAGCATGGGTCCCCCCGAGCTCCTACAATGAGCAGTTCTTC
CSVEAWVPPSSYNEQFF
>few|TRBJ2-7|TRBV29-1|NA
TGCAGCGTTGAAGATCGGTACAGCCGCTACGAGCAGTACTTC
CSVEDRYSRYEQYF
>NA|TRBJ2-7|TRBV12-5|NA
TGTGCTAGTCTAGTCCAGGGCAGGAGCGAGCAGTACTTC
CASLVQGRSEQYF
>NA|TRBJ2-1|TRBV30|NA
TGTGCCTGCGCCCCCCTGGGGGGGCCGGGTGAGCAGTTCTTC
CACAPLGGPGEQFF
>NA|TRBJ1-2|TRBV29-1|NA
TGCAGCGTCGCGACAGGAGATGGCTACACCTTC
CSVATGDGYTF
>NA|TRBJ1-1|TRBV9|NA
TGTGCCAGCAGCGCCGTTACTGAAGCTTTCTTT
CASSAVTEAFF
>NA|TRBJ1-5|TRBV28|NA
TGTGCCAGCAGTCCCGGCAGATATAGCAATCAGCCCCAGCATTTT
CASSPGRYSNQPQHF
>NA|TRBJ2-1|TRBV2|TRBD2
TGTGCCAGCAGTGAAAGGTTCCTAGCGGGGGGGCCCAGTGAGCAGTTCTTC
CASSERFLAGGPSEQFF
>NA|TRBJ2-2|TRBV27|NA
TGTGCCAGCAGTTCCCAAGACAGCACCGGGGAGCTGTTTTTT
CASSSQDSTGELFF
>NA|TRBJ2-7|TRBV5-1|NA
TGCGCCAGCAGCTTGGTCCAGGGCGAGCAGTACTTC
CASSLVQGEQYF
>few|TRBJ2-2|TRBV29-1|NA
TGCAGCGTTCTAACAGGGTACACCGGGGAGCTGTTTTTT
CSVLTGYTGELFF
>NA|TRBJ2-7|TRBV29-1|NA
TGCAGCGTTATCGCCCAGGGCCCAACCTACGAGCAGTACTTC
CSVIAQGPTYEQYF
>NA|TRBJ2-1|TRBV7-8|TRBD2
TGTGCCAGCAGCAAAGCGGGGTATGAGCAGTTCTTC
CASSKAGYEQFF
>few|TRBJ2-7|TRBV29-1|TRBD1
TGCAGCGTCGTCGACAGGGGCGAATACGAGCAGTACTTC
CSVVDRGEYEQYF
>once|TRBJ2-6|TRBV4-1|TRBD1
TGCGCCAGCAGCCCGACAGGGAGCCTCCAAGACGTCCTGACTTTC
CASSPTGSLQDVLTF
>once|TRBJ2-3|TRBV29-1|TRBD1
TGCAGCGTTGAAGATCTCCAACAGGGGCAGTACACAGATACGCAGTATTTT
CSVEDLQQGQYTDTQYF
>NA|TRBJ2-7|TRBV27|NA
TGTGCCAGCGCCCGGACGGACGGGGTCTACGAGCAGTACTTC
CASARTDGVYEQYF